One and the same sample provided the 26 T cell receptor beta chains below, sequenced in a study of blood T cell repertoires in COVID-19. Measured with immunoSEQ multiplex PCR; TCRdb has only the in-frame clones, and not every one. The table has about 220,000 clones, approximately 79% seen once; the top ten hold roughly 5%. Sequenced material: peripheral blood. The receptors were sampled from a human donor in a cohort sampled during active COVID-19.

This chain links TRBV29-1 with TRBJ2-3, with D maybe TRBD2 (6 bases). The V end lost 4 bases, the J end lost 3 bases, and 14 bases lay between the germline ends. The CDR3 is 14 amino acids. Germline V gene data show CDR1 as SQVTM and CDR2 as ANQGSEA. The CDR3 region has the DNA TGCAGCGTTGGGAGGGGTTTGGGGACAGATACGCAGTATTTT. Translated, it gives CSVGRGLGTDTQYF.

This clone was found a few times. The V call is TRBV19, the J call TRBJ2-3; 12 positions agree with TRBD2. This CDR3 region has 16 residues. V lost 7 bases, J lost 4 bases, and 9 bases stayed unmatched. The germline CDR1 and CDR2 sequences are LNHDA and SQIVND (reference sequence). Here the CDR3 reads CASTPWTSGKSDTQYF. CDR3 DNA: TGTGCCAGTACTCCATGGACTAGCGGGAAATCAGATACGCAGTATTTT.

The gene calls are TRBV9 and TRBJ2-1; TRBD2 agrees at 12 bases. Trimming cost V 4 bases and J 7 bases; bases outside gene matches: 12. CDR1 SGDLS and CDR2 YYNGEE come from the germline V gene. The CDR3 consists of 17 residues. The chain's CDR3 is CASSTTSGTSGRNEQFF. CDR3 DNA sequence: TGTGCCAGCAGCACTACTTCCGGGACTAGCGGGCGGAATGAGCAGTTCTTC.

This clone was found once. The chain joins TRBV6-4 to TRBJ2-5; TRBD2 aligns across 7 bases. Trimming removed 6 bases from V and 5 bases from J; junction bases left unmatched: 6. Germline V lookup: CDR1 MRHNA, CDR2 SNTAGT. The CDR3 covers 13 residues. Here the CDR3 reads CASRTGGEETQYF. DNA for the CDR3: TGTGCCAGCAGGACGGGGGGAGAGGAGACCCAGTACTTC.

This clone was seen a handful of times. This rearrangement joins TRBV9 to TRBJ2-1; 8 positions match TRBD2. The CDR3 is 15 amino acids. V shed 0 bases and J 5 bases; nucleotides not matched to a gene: 4. Germline CDR1 SGDLS, CDR2 YYNGEE. The CDR3 reads CASSVERTSHNEQFF. For the CDR3, the DNA is TGTGCCAGCAGCGTAGAGAGGACTAGCCACAATGAGCAGTTCTTC.

The chain links TRBV24-1 to TRBJ1-2; TRBD1 matches 7 bases. The germline CDR1 and CDR2 sequences are KGHDR and SFDVKD. The CDR3 spans 15 residues. Germline trimming cut 3 bases from V and 2 bases from J; bases unmatched to any gene: 5. The CDR3, as DNA: TGTGCCACCAGTGATCCAAAGACAGGGAACTATGGCTACACCTTC. Encoded protein: CATSDPKTGNYGYTF.

The V and J genes are TRBV2 and TRBJ1-5, with D possibly TRBD1 on 6 matching bases. Per the germline V gene, CDR1 is SNHLY and CDR2 is FYNNEI. This CDR3 comprises 15 residues. Trimming took off 6 bases at V and 7 bases at J, with 19 bases between the two ends. The CDR3 coding sequence is TGTGCCAGCAGCCTTATGGACAGTGGCAGACAGCCCCAGCATTTT. It codes for CASSLMDSGRQPQHF.

This chain uses TRBV27 with TRBJ1-2; weak D call: TRBD1 (6 bases). Looked up from germline, CDR1 is MNHEY and CDR2 is SMNVEV (reference sequence). Trimming removed 2 bases from V and 5 bases from J, with 15 bases in between. The length of the CDR3 is 15 residues. CDR3 amino acids: CASSLRGAAAYGYTF. The CDR3 DNA reads as TGTGCCAGCAGTTTACGGGGGGCTGCTGCATATGGCTACACCTTC.

The V call is TRBV18, the J call TRBJ1-3; maybe TRBD1 (5 bases). V was cut by 3 bases and J by 5 bases, with 14 bases left in between. The V gene's germline CDR1 is KGHSH and CDR2 LQKENI. This CDR3 has 15 residues. CDR3 sequence: CASSPSAGRRNTIYF. The CDR3 DNA reads TGTGCCAGCTCACCCTCGGCAGGGCGAAGAAACACCATATATTTT.

This clone was picked up one time. The CDR3 DNA sequence: TGTGCCAGCTCACCAAACAGGGGGCCGGTGAACACTGAAGCTTTCTTT. This gives the protein CASSPNRGPVNTEAFF. The rearrangement joins TRBV18 to TRBJ1-1, with TRBD1 identical over 9 bases. V was pared by 2 bases and J by 0 bases, with 4 bases of the junction left unmatched. The CDR3 is made up of 16 amino acids. Looked up from germline, CDR1 is KGHSH and CDR2 is LQKENI.

The chain employs TRBV6-2 or TRBV6-3 and TRBJ2-7; 9 positions agree with TRBD2. This CDR3 is built from 15 residues. V dropped 2 bases and J dropped 6; count of bases not matched to a gene: 8. Germline V gene data show CDR1 as MNHEY and CDR2 as SVGEGT. CDR3 sequence reads: CASSYRAGGAGEQYF. The CDR3 region has the DNA TGTGCCAGCAGTTACAGAGCGGGGGGAGCGGGCGAGCAGTACTTC.

The J gene is TRBJ1-1, the V gene TRBV7-3, with D possibly being TRBD1 (6 bases). Trimming removed 5 bases at V and 2 bases at J, with 9 bases between. The CDR3 is 13 amino acids. Germline assignment: CDR1 SGHTA and CDR2 FQGTGA. The CDR3 region has the DNA TGTGCCAGCAGCCCACAGGGAAACACTGAAGCTTTCTTT. It specifies CASSPQGNTEAFF.

The chain is built from TRBV28 and TRBJ2-7; maybe TRBD2 (8 bases). Germline-derived CDR1 and CDR2 are MDHEN and SYDVKM. V shed 5 bases and J shed 10 bases, with 27 bases lying between them. This CDR3 is built from 16 residues. In DNA form, the CDR3 reads TGTGCCAGCAGTGGCGGGGGGACAGCTTCTTCGGCGGGACAGTACTTC. Its translation: CASSGGGTASSAGQYF.

The chain couples TRBV3-1 (or the pseudogene TRBV3-2) to TRBJ2-7; 7 bases align to TRBD2. CDR1 and CDR2 (germline): LGHDT, YNNKEL (reference sequence). The CDR3 is 16 amino acids. V lost 5 bases and J lost 3; bases outside the gene matches: 13. CDR3 DNA: TGTGCCAGCAGCACCCGAGGCGGGAGAATCGTCTACGAGCAGTACTTC. Encoded protein: CASSTRGGRIVYEQYF.

This clone came up a few times. This chain links TRBV28 with TRBJ1-5; TRBD1 agrees at 7 bases. In germline, CDR1 is MDHEN, CDR2 SYDVKM. Trimming took 4 bases from V and 4 from J; bases not matched to a gene: 7. The CDR3 is made up of 15 amino acids. CDR3 sequence: CASSSPGTANQPQHF. CDR3 coding DNA: TGTGCCAGCAGTTCTCCCGGGACAGCAAATCAGCCCCAGCATTTT.

This clone was detected a few times. CDR3 loop: CAWSTPGGYYGYTF. CDR3 coding DNA: TGTGCCTGGAGTACCCCAGGGGGGTACTATGGCTACACCTTC. The chain links TRBV30 to TRBJ1-2, with 7 bases lining up with TRBD1. From germline, CDR1 is GTSNPN and CDR2 SVGIG (reference sequence). This CDR3 comprises 14 residues. The junction had 6 bases not matched to a gene; V was cut back by 2 bases and J by 3 bases. Filled out from reference TRBV30 and TRBJ1-2, the complete variable domain reads SQTIHQWPATLVQPVGSPLSLECTVEGTSNPNLYWYRQAAGRGLQLLFYSVGIGQISSEVPQNLSASRPQDRQFILSSKKLLLSDSGFYLCAWSTPGGYYGYTFGSGTRLTVV.

The rearrangement uses TRBV6-2 or TRBV6-3 and TRBJ2-1, with 10 bases that match TRBD1. Germline CDR1 and CDR2: MNHEY and SVGEGT. Germline trimming cut 6 bases from V and 3 bases from J; bases unmatched to any gene: 5. The CDR3 runs 15 residues. The CDR3 region has the DNA TGTGCCAGCAGCCGACAGGGGGCAAACTACAATGAGCAGTTCTTC. It codes for CASSRQGANYNEQFF.

This clone appeared a single time. The chain links TRBV7-3 to TRBJ2-1, with D tentatively TRBD2 (6 bases). Germline CDR1 is SGHTA and CDR2 is FQGTGA. V was shortened by 2 bases and J by 1 base, with 6 bases between the two germline ends. The CDR3 runs 14 residues. The CDR3 is CASSLGTSYNEQFF. Here the CDR3 DNA reads TGTGCCAGCAGCTTAGGGACTTCCTACAATGAGCAGTTCTTC.

V gene TRBV29-1 combines with J gene TRBJ2-4; 8 bases map to TRBD1. Germline loops: CDR1 SQVTM, CDR2 ANQGSEA. This CDR3 spans 15 amino acids. Trimming cost V 5 bases and J 1 base; bases outside gene matches: 7. The DNA for the CDR3 is TGCAGCGTTACCTGGACAGGGTTGGCCAAAAACATTCAGTACTTC. The encoded protein is CSVTWTGLAKNIQYF.

The chain recombines TRBV7-2 with TRBJ1-2; TRBD1 matches 9 bases. The CDR3 has 14 residues. The trim removed 5 bases at V and 6 bases at J, leaving 7 bases unmatched. Germline V gene lookup returns CDR1 SGHTA and CDR2 FQGNSA. DNA for the CDR3: TGTGCCAGCAGCCCCACGTGGACAGGGGATGGCTACACCTTC. Protein product: CASSPTWTGDGYTF.

This chain uses TRBV3-1 (or the pseudogene TRBV3-2) with TRBJ1-1, with D possibly TRBD1 on 6 matching bases. Per germline, CDR1 LGHDT and CDR2 YNNKEL (reference sequence). Trimming cost V 2 bases and J 11 bases, with 9 bases left between them. This CDR3 region has 11 residues. CDR3 sequence (DNA): TGTGCCAGCAGCCAAATGGGGGCTGCTTTCTTT. It codes for CASSQMGAAFF.

This clone was detected only a few times. V is TRBV4-2 and J is TRBJ2-2; D might be TRBD1 (5 bases). This CDR3 spans 17 amino acids. Trimming cost V 1 base and J 0 bases, with 12 bases left between them. CDR1 is LGHNA and CDR2 is YNFKEQ in the germline V gene. DNA of the CDR3: TGTGCCAGCAGCCAAGTGGTGGGGCGGTCGAACACCGGGGAGCTGTTTTTT. This encodes CASSQVVGRSNTGELFF.

The chain uses TRBV6-5 and TRBJ2-3; the match to TRBD2 covers 9 bases. The germline CDR1 and CDR2 sequences are MNHEY and SVGAGI. CDR3 length equals 16 residues. J gave up 4 bases and V 0 bases, and 5 bases lay outside the gene matches. Written as DNA, the CDR3 is TGTGCCAGCAGTTACTCGAGGCTAGCGGGGTCAGATACGCAGTATTTT. It specifies CASSYSRLAGSDTQYF.

This clone was found a few times. The gene calls are TRBV6-5 and TRBJ2-3; D is ambiguous. The CDR3 totals 13 residues. The germline V gene has CDR1 MNHEY and CDR2 SVGAGI. The V gene lost 1 base and the J gene lost 3 bases, with 5 bases spanning the gap. CDR3 in amino acids: CASSYFPTDTQYF. The DNA of the CDR3 is TGTGCCAGCAGTTACTTCCCAACAGATACGCAGTATTTT.

The J gene is TRBJ1-1, the V gene TRBV7-2; perhaps TRBD1 as D (6 bases). The CDR3 runs 15 residues. Between the trimmed V and J ends, which lost 2 bases and 1 base, there was a span of 11 bases. Germline V gene sequence: CDR1 SGHTA, CDR2 FQGNSA. The CDR3 loop is CASSLFRGGNTEAFF. The CDR3 bases are TGTGCCAGCAGCTTATTCAGGGGCGGGAACACTGAAGCTTTCTTT.

The CDR3 sequence is CASSLVTGGYNEQFF. The DNA for the CDR3 is TGTGCCAGCAGTTTAGTAACGGGAGGCTACAATGAGCAGTTCTTC. The chain employs TRBV27 and TRBJ2-1, with 7 bases identical to TRBD2. The CDR3 has 15 amino acids. The V gene's germline CDR1 is MNHEY and CDR2 SMNVEV (reference sequence). Unmatched junction bases numbered 4, after V lost 2 bases and J lost 3 bases.